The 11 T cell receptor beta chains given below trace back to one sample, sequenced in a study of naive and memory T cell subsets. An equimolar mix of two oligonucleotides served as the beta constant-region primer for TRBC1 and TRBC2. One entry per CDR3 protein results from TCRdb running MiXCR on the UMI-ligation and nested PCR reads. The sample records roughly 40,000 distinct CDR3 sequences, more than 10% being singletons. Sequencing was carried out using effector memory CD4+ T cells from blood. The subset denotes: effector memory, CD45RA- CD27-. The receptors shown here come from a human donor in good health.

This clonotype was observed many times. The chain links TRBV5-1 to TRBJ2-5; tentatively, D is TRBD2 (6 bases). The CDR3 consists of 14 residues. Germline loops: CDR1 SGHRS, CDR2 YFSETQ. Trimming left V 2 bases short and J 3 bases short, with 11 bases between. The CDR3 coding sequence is TGCGCCAGCAGCTTTCAGACGGGGGAAGAGACCCAGTACTTC. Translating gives CASSFQTGEETQYF. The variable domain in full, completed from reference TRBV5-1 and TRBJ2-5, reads KAGVTQTPRYLIKTRGQQVTLSCSPISGHRSVSWYQQTPGQGLQFLFEYFSETQRNKGNFPGRFSGRQFSNSRSEMNVSTLELGDSALYLCASSFQTGEETQYFGPGTRLLVL.

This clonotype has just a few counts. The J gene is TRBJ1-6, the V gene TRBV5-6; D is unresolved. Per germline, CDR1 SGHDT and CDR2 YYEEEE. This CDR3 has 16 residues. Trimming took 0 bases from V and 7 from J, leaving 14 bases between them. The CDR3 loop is CASSLAPAAQNSPLHF. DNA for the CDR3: TGTGCCAGCAGCTTGGCCCCCGCGGCCCAGAATTCACCCCTCCACTTT.

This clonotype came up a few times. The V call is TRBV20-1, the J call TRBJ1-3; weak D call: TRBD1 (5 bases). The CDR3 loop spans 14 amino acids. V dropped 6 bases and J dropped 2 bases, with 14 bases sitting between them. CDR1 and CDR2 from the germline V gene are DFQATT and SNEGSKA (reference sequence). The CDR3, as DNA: TGCAGTGCCCAGAGGGCAGGGACTGGAAACACCATATATTTT. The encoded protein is CSAQRAGTGNTIYF.

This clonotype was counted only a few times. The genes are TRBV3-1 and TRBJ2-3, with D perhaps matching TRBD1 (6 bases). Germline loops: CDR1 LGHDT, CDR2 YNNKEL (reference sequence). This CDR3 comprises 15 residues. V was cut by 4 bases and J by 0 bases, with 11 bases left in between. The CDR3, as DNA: TGTGCCAGCAGCCCTAGTACAGGGAGCACAGATACGCAGTATTTT. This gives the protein CASSPSTGSTDTQYF.

The CDR3 here is CASSHRGSNQPQHF. CDR3 nucleotides: TGTGCCAGTAGTCACAGGGGAAGCAATCAGCCCCAGCATTTT. The V gene is TRBV19, the J gene TRBJ1-5, with 7 bases identical to TRBD1. Per the germline V gene, CDR1 is LNHDA and CDR2 is SQIVND (reference sequence). V dropped 5 bases and J dropped 1; count of bases not matched to a gene: 2. The CDR3 contains 14 residues.

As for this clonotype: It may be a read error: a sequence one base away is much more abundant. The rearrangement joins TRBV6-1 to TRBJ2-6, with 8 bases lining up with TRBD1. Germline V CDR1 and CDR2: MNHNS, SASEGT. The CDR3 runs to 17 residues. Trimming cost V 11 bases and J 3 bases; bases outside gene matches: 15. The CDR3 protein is CASQSGQEGCGANVLTF. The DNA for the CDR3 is TGTGCCTCCCAATCGGGACAGGAAGGATGTGGGGCCAACGTCCTGACTTTC.

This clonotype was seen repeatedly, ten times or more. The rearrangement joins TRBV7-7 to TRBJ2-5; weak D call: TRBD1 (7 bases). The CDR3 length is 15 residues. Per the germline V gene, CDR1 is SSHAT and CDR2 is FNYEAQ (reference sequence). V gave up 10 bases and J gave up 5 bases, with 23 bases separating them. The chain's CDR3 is CAIAGRQGLGETQYF. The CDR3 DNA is TGTGCCATCGCGGGGCGACAGGGCTTAGGGGAGACCCAGTACTTC.

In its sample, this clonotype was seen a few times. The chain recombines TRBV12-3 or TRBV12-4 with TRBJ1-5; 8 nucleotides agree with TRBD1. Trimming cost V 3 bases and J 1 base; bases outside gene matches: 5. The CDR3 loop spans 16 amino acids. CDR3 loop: CASSLDRVYSNQPQHF. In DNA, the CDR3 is TGTGCCAGCAGTTTGGACAGGGTATACAGCAATCAGCCCCAGCATTTT.

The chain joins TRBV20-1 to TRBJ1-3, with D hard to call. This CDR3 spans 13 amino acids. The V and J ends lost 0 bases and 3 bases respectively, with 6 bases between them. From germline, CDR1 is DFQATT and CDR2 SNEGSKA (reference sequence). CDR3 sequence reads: CSARELGGNTIYF. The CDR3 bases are TGCAGTGCTAGAGAATTAGGTGGAAACACCATATATTTT.

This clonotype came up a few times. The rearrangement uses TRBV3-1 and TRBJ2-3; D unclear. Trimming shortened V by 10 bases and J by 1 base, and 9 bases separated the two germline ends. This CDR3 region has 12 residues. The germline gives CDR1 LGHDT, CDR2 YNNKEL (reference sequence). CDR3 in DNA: TGTGCCACCGCCCTCGGCACAGATACGCAGTATTTT. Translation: CATALGTDTQYF.

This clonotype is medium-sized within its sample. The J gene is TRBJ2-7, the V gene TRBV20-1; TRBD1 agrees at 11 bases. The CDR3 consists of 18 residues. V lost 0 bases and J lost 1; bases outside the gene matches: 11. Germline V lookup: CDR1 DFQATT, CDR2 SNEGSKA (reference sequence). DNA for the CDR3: TGCAGTGCTAGAGACCTCCGGACAGGGGGCTTAAGTTCCTACGAGCAGTACTTC. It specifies CSARDLRTGGLSSYEQYF.